The source of this TCR beta chain is a study of CD8 T cells in Susac syndrome. Germline CDR1 is SGHTA and CDR2 is FQGTGA. J lost 3 bases, V lost 2 bases, and 5 bases had no gene match. This CDR3 spans 15 amino acids. TEMRA cells were enriched by FACS, while CD8+ and CD4+ T cells were obtained through a negative isolation that was performed magnetically. RNA was extracted with the RNeasy kit, and a quantity of about 0.5 to 1 ug was reverse transcribed using random hexamers. Amplification of TCR beta CDR3 spanned 54 Vbeta and 13 Jbeta via immunoSEQ multiplex PCR. TCRdb fed the immunoSEQ multiplex PCR reads into MiXCR, producing one record per CDR3 protein. The sample records about 60,000 distinct CDR3 sequences, around 96% being singletons.

The chain is built from TRBV7-3 and TRBJ2-5, with 8 positions matching TRBD1. The specimen was CD8+ T cells from PBMCs. The source is a human donor with multiple sclerosis. CDR3 amino acids: CASSLGQGQEETQYF. CDR3 coding DNA: TGTGCCAGCAGCTTAGGACAGGGTCAGGAAGAGACCCAGTACTTC.